This passage covers 27 T cell receptor beta chains from one sample sequenced in a study of shared clonotypes between healthy human individuals. Assay used: immunoSEQ multiplex PCR; TCRdb lists only in-frame clones, some missing. In the table there are 2 million to 3 million clones, 80% to 95% of which are singletons. Sequencing was carried out using naive CD4+ T cells from PBMCs. Subset noted: CD45RA+ positively selected. The receptors were sampled from a man aged 18-30 years in good health. Some clones in this sample may be carry-over from other donors' samples.

The genes are TRBV6-1 and TRBJ1-4; TRBD1 matches at 11 bases. This CDR3 has 15 amino acids. Germline V CDR1 and CDR2: MNHNS, SASEGT. Trimming removed 10 bases from V and 2 bases from J; junction bases left unmatched: 6. CDR3 coding DNA: TGTGCCACTGCGGACAGGGGGCATACTAATGAAAAACTGTTTTTT. This sequence encodes CATADRGHTNEKLFF.

The chain has TRBV7-3 and TRBJ2-3; the D gene could be TRBD1 or TRBD2 (5 bases each). Germline assignment: CDR1 SGHTA and CDR2 FQGTGA. Trimming stripped 2 bases from V and 2 bases from J, with 11 bases between. The CDR3 has 15 amino acids. CDR3 DNA sequence: TGTGCCAGCAGCTTACTCCAGGGACCCACAGATACGCAGTATTTT. As protein: CASSLLQGPTDTQYF.

The V and J genes are TRBV19 and TRBJ1-3; possible D gene TRBD1, 5 bases. V was cut by 6 bases and J by 5 bases, with 17 bases left in between. This CDR3 comprises 15 residues. Germline V gene data show CDR1 as LNHDA and CDR2 as SQIVND (reference sequence). CDR3 sequence: CASRATQGRRNTIYF. The DNA of the CDR3 is TGTGCCAGTAGGGCCACCCAGGGAAGGCGAAACACCATATATTTT.

The chain employs TRBV2 and TRBJ2-3; 8 bases match TRBD2. Germline lookup yields CDR1 SNHLY and CDR2 FYNNEI. CDR3 length: 17 residues. Trimming removed 3 bases from V and 0 bases from J; junction bases left unmatched: 8. The CDR3 nucleotides read TGTGCCAGCAGTGATCTACTAGCGGTCTTTAGCACAGATACGCAGTATTTT. Protein sequence: CASSDLLAVFSTDTQYF.

V gene TRBV5-8 combines with J gene TRBJ2-3, with no clear D. Trimming took 5 bases from V and 4 from J, leaving 20 bases between them. The CDR3 totals 16 residues. Germline loops: CDR1 SGHTS, CDR2 YDEGEE. CDR3 sequence: CASSSAGLGRADTQYF. The CDR3 DNA reads TGTGCCAGCAGTTCAGCCGGCCTGGGAAGGGCAGATACGCAGTATTTT.

Regarding this clone: It may be a read error: a sequence one base away is much more abundant. The sample carries other DNA sequences with the same CDR3. The chain uses TRBV5-4 and TRBJ2-5; D not resolved. The germline V and J ends were trimmed by 4 bases and 3 bases, with 4 bases remaining between them. The CDR3 covers 11 residues. Per germline, CDR1 SGHNT and CDR2 YYREEE (reference sequence). Written as DNA, the CDR3 is TGTGCCAGCAGCCTAGAAGAGACCCAGTACTTC. Translated: CASSLEETQYF.

The chain carries TRBV2 and TRBJ2-7, with 11 nucleotides matching TRBD1. Unmatched junction bases numbered 9, after V lost 5 bases and J lost 6 bases. The CDR3 length is 15 residues. CDR1 is SNHLY, CDR2 FYNNEI, per germline. The CDR3 loop reads CASSNSGQGASEQYF. As DNA, the CDR3 is TGTGCCAGCAGTAACTCCGGACAGGGGGCCAGCGAGCAGTACTTC.

The J gene is TRBJ2-7, the V gene TRBV2; D might be TRBD1 (5 bases). The CDR3 has 14 amino acids. The germline V gene has CDR1 SNHLY and CDR2 FYNNEI. Trimming took 2 bases from V and 2 from J, leaving 10 bases between them. CDR3 DNA sequence: TGTGCCAGCAGTGAACAGGGCGGCCCCTACGAGCAGTACTTC. Protein: CASSEQGGPYEQYF. Using reference TRBV2 and TRBJ2-7 for the parts outside the CDR3, the full variable domain is EPEVTQTPSHQVTQMGQEVILRCVPISNHLYFYWYRQILGQKVEFLVSFYNNEISEKSEIFDDQFSVERPDGSNFTLKIRSTKLEDSAMYFCASSEQGGPYEQYFGPGTRLTVT.

The chain recombines TRBV18 with TRBJ2-3, with a weak D call TRBD1 (5 bases). In germline, CDR1 is KGHSH, CDR2 LQKENI. V was trimmed by 3 bases and J by 0 bases, leaving 16 bases between them. This CDR3 contains 17 residues. CDR3 nucleotide sequence: TGTGCCAGCTCACCCCCCTGGGCAGGGTTGAGCACAGATACGCAGTATTTT. It specifies CASSPPWAGLSTDTQYF.

The chain has TRBV5-6 and TRBJ2-6, with no clear D. The germline V gene has CDR1 SGHDT and CDR2 YYEEEE. The V end lost 4 bases, the J end lost 0 bases, and 5 bases lay between the germline ends. The CDR3 sequence is 14 residues long. CDR3 DNA: TGTGCCAGCAGCCCCCTCTCTGGGGCCAACGTCCTGACTTTC. Amino acids: CASSPLSGANVLTF. The variable domain in full, with the rest retrieved from reference TRBV5-6 and TRBJ2-6, is DAGVTQSPTHLIKTRGQQVTLRCSPKSGHDTVSWYQQALGQGPQFIFQYYEEEERQRGNFPDRFSGHQFPNYSSELNVNALLLGDSALYLCASSPLSGANVLTFGAGSRLTVL.

The CDR3 DNA follows: TGTGCCAGCAGCCCAAGAATGGGAGAGACCCAGTACTTC. This sequence encodes CASSPRMGETQYF. V and J are TRBV11-3 and TRBJ2-5, with unresolved D. This CDR3 has 13 residues. Germline V lookup: CDR1 SGHNT, CDR2 YENEEA. Between the trimmed V and J ends, which lost 5 bases and 4 bases, there was a span of 11 bases.

This clone showed up just a few times. Other DNA sequences within the sample encode an identical CDR3. The genes are TRBV9 and TRBJ1-1; no firm D call. CDR1 SGDLS and CDR2 YYNGEE come from the germline V gene. The CDR3 length is 14 residues. Trimming pared 0 bases from V and 1 base from J, leaving 7 bases between. CDR3 sequence reads: CASSVVQGNTEAFF. The DNA for the CDR3 is TGTGCCAGCAGCGTAGTGCAAGGGAACACTGAAGCTTTCTTT.

The chain joins TRBV10-2 to TRBJ1-1; 7 bases align to TRBD1. The CDR3 is 14 residues long. CDR1 and CDR2 (germline): WSHSY, SAAADI. V lost 4 bases, J lost 8 bases, and 10 bases stayed unmatched. In DNA form, the CDR3 reads TGCGCCAGCAGTGTAACTGGGACAGCCGAGGAAGCTTTCTTT. Protein sequence: CASSVTGTAEEAFF.

V gene TRBV9 combines with J gene TRBJ2-1; D ambiguous. There are 15 residues in the CDR3. Trimming pared 2 bases from V and 3 bases from J, leaving 12 bases between. The germline CDR1 and CDR2 sequences are SGDLS and YYNGEE. The CDR3 DNA reads as TGTGCCAGCAGCGTTCTCACCGTGGGCTACAATGAGCAGTTCTTC. This gives the protein CASSVLTVGYNEQFF.

The chain is built from TRBV7-9 and TRBJ1-3; 11 bases are shared with TRBD1. CDR1 and CDR2 (germline): SEHNR, FQNEAQ (reference sequence). The CDR3 is 14 residues long. Unmatched junction bases numbered 9, after V lost 9 bases and J lost 8 bases. The CDR3 here is CASGLGQGVYTIYF. The DNA of the CDR3 is TGTGCCAGTGGTCTGGGACAGGGGGTGTACACCATATATTTT.

CDR3 region: CASSPQGYTGELFF. CDR3 sequence (DNA): TGTGCCAGCAGTCCACAGGGGTACACCGGGGAGCTGTTTTTT. This chain connects TRBV6-5 to TRBJ2-2; 7 bases agree with TRBD1. V gave up 5 bases and J gave up 3 bases; unmatched junction bases: 3. Germline CDR1 MNHEY, CDR2 SVGAGI. The CDR3 sequence is 14 residues long.

The chain has TRBV5-1 and TRBJ2-5; D unclear. There are 12 residues in the CDR3. Germline V gives CDR1 SGHRS, CDR2 YFSETQ. Trimming stripped 7 bases from V and 2 bases from J, with 9 bases between. The CDR3 here is CASHNPQETQYF. DNA for the CDR3: TGCGCCAGCCACAACCCTCAAGAGACCCAGTACTTC.

A word on this clone: Other nucleotide sequences in the sample specify the same CDR3. J is TRBJ1-1 and V is TRBV9; 7 bases fit TRBD1. From germline, CDR1 is SGDLS and CDR2 YYNGEE. The V gene end was trimmed by 2 bases and the J gene end by 0 bases; junction bases not matched to a gene: 1. The CDR3 totals 14 residues. CDR3 sequence reads: CASSVTGMNTEAFF. CDR3 sequence (DNA): TGTGCCAGCAGCGTGACAGGGATGAACACTGAAGCTTTCTTT.

This chain joins TRBV7-2 and TRBJ2-7, with D maybe TRBD2 (7 bases). The CDR3 totals 15 residues. Germline V gene data show CDR1 as SGHTA and CDR2 as FQGNSA. V lost 5 bases, J lost 1 base, and 15 bases lay in between. The CDR3 reads CASSLGGALSYEQYF. In nucleotides, the CDR3 is TGTGCCAGCAGCCTGGGGGGGGCCCTGTCCTACGAGCAGTACTTC.

The sample holds one count of this clone. The V call is TRBV5-4, the J call TRBJ2-1, with TRBD1 matching over 9 bases. In germline, CDR1 is SGHNT, CDR2 YYREEE (reference sequence). V lost 7 bases to trimming and J lost 0 bases; unmatched junction nucleotides: 5. The CDR3 length is 15 residues. The CDR3: CASGPTGGSYNEQFF. The CDR3 nucleotides read TGTGCCAGCGGACCGACAGGGGGCTCCTACAATGAGCAGTTCTTC.

The chain is built from TRBV6-1 and TRBJ2-7; D might be TRBD2 (7 bases). V lost 8 bases, J lost 9 bases, and 20 bases lay in between. This CDR3 is built from 13 residues. Germline CDR1 is MNHNS and CDR2 is SASEGT. This CDR3 reads CASFLGGGSSQYF. For the CDR3, the DNA is TGTGCCAGCTTTTTGGGGGGGGGCAGCTCGCAGTACTTC.

This clone was observed a single time. As DNA, the CDR3 is TGTGCCAGCAGCCGAACCAGGGGTCGGGGCTACACCTTC. Amino acid sequence: CASSRTRGRGYTF. The chain uses TRBV6-5 and TRBJ1-2, with D perhaps matching TRBD1 (6 bases). Per germline, CDR1 MNHEY and CDR2 SVGAGI. The CDR3 is made up of 13 amino acids. V dropped 6 bases and J dropped 8 bases, with 16 bases sitting between them.

The chain employs TRBV2 and TRBJ1-3, with a possible D match to TRBD1 (5 bases). Trimming removed 5 bases at V and 0 bases at J, with 11 bases between. Germline-derived CDR1 and CDR2 are SNHLY and FYNNEI. This CDR3 has 15 amino acids. Written as DNA, the CDR3 is TGTGCCAGCAGTTCGGACAACAACTCTGGAAACACCATATATTTT. Translating gives CASSSDNNSGNTIYF. Combining the CDR3 with reference TRBV2 and TRBJ1-3 gives the whole variable domain EPEVTQTPSHQVTQMGQEVILRCVPISNHLYFYWYRQILGQKVEFLVSFYNNEISEKSEIFDDQFSVERPDGSNFTLKIRSTKLEDSAMYFCASSSDNNSGNTIYFGEGSWLTVV.

As regards this clone: The sample holds other DNA sequences that translate to the same CDR3. The genes are TRBV19 and TRBJ2-7; 8 positions agree with TRBD2. Germline CDR1 LNHDA, CDR2 SQIVND (reference sequence). Trimming took 6 bases from V and 0 from J; bases not matched to a gene: 4. The CDR3 consists of 14 residues. The CDR3 nucleotides read TGTGCCAGTAGAAAGCGGGGGAGCTCCTACGAGCAGTACTTC. This codes for CASRKRGSSYEQYF. Variable domain in full (rest from reference TRBV19 and TRBJ2-7): DGGITQSPKYLFRKEGQNVTLSCEQNLNHDAMYWYRQDPGQGLRLIYYSQIVNDFQKGDIAEGYSVSREKKESFPLTVTSAQKNPTAFYLCASRKRGSSYEQYFGPGTRLTVT.

V is TRBV7-7 and J is TRBJ2-1, with D maybe TRBD1 (5 bases). Between the trimmed V and J ends, which lost 1 base and 7 bases, there was a span of 8 bases. The CDR3 is made up of 13 amino acids. In germline, CDR1 is SSHAT, CDR2 FNYEAQ (reference sequence). The CDR3 reads CASSLDRQNEQFF. In nucleotides, the CDR3 is TGTGCCAGCAGCTTAGACAGGCAGAATGAGCAGTTCTTC. The whole variable domain, filled in from reference TRBV7-7 and TRBJ2-1, reads GAGVSQSPRYKVTKRGQDVTLRCDPISSHATLYWYQQALGQGPEFLTYFNYEAQPDKSGLPSDRFSAERPEGSISTLTIQRTEQRDSAMYRCASSLDRQNEQFFGPGTRLTVL.

J is TRBJ1-5 and V is TRBV6-6; D is possibly TRBD1 (5 bases). This CDR3 is 16 amino acids long. V shed 5 bases and J shed 3 bases, with 17 bases lying between them. Germline-derived CDR1 and CDR2 are MNHNY and SVGAGI (reference sequence). The CDR3 bases are TGTGCCAGCAGTACCCGCCCTCGGGGGAACAATCAGCCCCAGCATTTT. Its translation is CASSTRPRGNNQPQHF.

A remark on this clone: Other DNA sequences from this sample encode an identical CDR3 as well. The rearrangement links TRBV18 to TRBJ2-7; 8 bases are shared with TRBD1. J gave up 4 bases and V 3 bases, and 2 bases lay outside the gene matches. CDR1 and CDR2 from the germline V gene are KGHSH and LQKENI. This CDR3 has 13 residues. CDR3 nucleotide sequence: TGTGCCAGCTCACCTCAGGGGGCTTACGAGCAGTACTTC. This sequence encodes CASSPQGAYEQYF.